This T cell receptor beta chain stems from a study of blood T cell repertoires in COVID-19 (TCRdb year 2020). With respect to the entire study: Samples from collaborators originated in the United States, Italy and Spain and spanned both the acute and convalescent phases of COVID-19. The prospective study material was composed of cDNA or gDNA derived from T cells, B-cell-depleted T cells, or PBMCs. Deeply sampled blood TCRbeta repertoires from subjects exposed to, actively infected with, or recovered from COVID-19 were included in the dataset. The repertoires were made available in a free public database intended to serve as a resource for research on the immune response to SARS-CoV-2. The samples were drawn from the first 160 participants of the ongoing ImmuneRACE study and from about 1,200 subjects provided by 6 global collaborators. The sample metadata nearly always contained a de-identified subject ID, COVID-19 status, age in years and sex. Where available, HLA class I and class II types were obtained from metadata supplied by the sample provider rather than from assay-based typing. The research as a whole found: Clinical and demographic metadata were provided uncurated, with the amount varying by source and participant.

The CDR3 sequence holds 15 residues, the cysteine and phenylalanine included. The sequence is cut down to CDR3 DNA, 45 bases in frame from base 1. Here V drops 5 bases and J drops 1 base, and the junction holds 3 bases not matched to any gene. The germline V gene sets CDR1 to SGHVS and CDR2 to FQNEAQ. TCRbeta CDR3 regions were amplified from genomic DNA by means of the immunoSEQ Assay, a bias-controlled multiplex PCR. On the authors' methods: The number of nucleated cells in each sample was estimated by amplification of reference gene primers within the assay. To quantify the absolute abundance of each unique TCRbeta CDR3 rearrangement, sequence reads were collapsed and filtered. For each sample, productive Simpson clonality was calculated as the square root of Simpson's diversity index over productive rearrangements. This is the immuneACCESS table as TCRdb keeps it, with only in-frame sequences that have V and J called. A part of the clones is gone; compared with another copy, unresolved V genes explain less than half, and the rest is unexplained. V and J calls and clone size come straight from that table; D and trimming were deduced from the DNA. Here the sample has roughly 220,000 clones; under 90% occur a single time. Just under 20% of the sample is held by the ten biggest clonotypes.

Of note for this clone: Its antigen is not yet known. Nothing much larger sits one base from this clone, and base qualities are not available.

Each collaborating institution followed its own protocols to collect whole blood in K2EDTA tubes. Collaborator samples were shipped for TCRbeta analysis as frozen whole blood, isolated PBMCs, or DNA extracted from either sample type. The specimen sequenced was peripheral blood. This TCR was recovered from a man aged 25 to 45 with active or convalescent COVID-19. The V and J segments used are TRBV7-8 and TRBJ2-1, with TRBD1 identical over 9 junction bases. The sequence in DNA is TGTGCCAGCAGCCAGACAGGGGGGTCCTACAATGAGCAGTTCTTC. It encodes CASSQTGGSYNEQFF.